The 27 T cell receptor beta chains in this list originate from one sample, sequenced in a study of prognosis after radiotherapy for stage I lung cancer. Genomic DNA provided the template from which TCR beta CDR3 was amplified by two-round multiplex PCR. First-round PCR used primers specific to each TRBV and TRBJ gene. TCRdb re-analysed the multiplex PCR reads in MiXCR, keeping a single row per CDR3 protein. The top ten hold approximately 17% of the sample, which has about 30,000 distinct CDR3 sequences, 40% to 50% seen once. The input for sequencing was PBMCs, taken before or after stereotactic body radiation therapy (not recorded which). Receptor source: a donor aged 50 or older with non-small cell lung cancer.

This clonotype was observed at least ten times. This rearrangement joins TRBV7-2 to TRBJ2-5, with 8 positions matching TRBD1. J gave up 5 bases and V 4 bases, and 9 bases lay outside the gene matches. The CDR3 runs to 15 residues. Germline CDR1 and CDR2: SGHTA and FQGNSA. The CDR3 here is CASSSDRGRVETQYF. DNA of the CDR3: TGTGCCAGCAGCTCCGACAGGGGAAGGGTGGAGACCCAGTACTTC.

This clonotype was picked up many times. Written as DNA, the CDR3 is TGCGCCAGCAGCCGGGTCTCTGGGGCCAACGTCCTGACTTTC. It specifies CASSRVSGANVLTF. The genes are TRBV5-1 and TRBJ2-6; D ambiguous. V lost 4 bases and J 0 bases, leaving 5 bases between the germline ends. The CDR3 sequence is 14 residues long. CDR1 and CDR2 from the germline V gene are SGHRS and YFSETQ.

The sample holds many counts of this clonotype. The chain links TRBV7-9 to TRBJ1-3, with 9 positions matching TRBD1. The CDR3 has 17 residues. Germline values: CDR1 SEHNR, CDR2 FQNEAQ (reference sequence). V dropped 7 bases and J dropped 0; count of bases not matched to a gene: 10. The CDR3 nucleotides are TGTGCCAGCATCCCCGGGACAGGGCTCCACTCTGGAAACACCATATATTTT. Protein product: CASIPGTGLHSGNTIYF.

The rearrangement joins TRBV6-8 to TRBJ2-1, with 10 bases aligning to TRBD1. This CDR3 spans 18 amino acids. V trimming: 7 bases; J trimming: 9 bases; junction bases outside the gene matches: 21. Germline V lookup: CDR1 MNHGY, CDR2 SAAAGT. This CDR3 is CASTDRGGGDYGSAEQFF. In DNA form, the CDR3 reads TGTGCCAGCACGGACAGGGGGGGGGGGGACTATGGATCCGCTGAGCAGTTCTTC.

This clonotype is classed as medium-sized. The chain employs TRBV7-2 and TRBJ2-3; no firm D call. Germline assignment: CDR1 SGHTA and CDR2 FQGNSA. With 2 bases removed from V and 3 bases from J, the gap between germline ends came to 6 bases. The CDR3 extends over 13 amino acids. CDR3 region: CASSLLRTDTQYF. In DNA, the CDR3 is TGTGCCAGCAGCTTATTGAGGACAGATACGCAGTATTTT.

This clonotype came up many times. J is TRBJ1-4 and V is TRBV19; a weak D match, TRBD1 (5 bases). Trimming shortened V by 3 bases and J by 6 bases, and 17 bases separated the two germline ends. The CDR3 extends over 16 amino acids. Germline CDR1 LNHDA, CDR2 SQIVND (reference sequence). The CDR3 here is CASSIPPQGGHEKLFF. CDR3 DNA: TGTGCCAGTAGTATTCCCCCCCAGGGAGGGCATGAAAAACTGTTTTTT.

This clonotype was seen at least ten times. CDR3 sequence: CASSAWRAGGHEQYF. CDR3 DNA: TGTGCCAGCAGCGCGTGGAGGGCAGGGGGCCACGAGCAGTACTTC. This sequence joins TRBV7-2 and TRBJ2-7, with 8 positions matching TRBD1. This CDR3 has 15 residues. Germline V CDR1 and CDR2: SGHTA, FQGNSA. Losses at the gene ends were 5 bases for V and 5 bases for J; bases not matched to a gene: 11.

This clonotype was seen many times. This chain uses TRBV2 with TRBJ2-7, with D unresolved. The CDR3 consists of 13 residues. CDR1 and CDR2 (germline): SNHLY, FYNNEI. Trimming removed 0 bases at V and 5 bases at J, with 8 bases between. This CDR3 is CASSEALHNEQYF. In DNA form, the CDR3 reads TGTGCCAGCAGTGAAGCGCTTCATAACGAGCAGTACTTC.

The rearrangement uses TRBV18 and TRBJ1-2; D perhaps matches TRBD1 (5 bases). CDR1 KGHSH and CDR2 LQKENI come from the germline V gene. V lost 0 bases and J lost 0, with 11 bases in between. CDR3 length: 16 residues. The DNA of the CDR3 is TGTGCCAGCTCACCACCCGGGGGAAGGGCTAACTATGGCTACACCTTC. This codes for CASSPPGGRANYGYTF.

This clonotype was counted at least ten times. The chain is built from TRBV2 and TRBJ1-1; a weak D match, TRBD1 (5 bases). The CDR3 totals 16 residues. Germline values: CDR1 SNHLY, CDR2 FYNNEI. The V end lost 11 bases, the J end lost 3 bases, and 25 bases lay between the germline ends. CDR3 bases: TGTGCCGGCTCTACCCGGGTTTCACGAGGGGACACTGAAGCTTTCTTT. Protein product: CAGSTRVSRGDTEAFF. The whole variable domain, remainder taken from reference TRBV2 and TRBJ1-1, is EPEVTQTPSHQVTQMGQEVILRCVPISNHLYFYWYRQILGQKVEFLVSFYNNEISEKSEIFDDQFSVERPDGSNFTLKIRSTKLEDSAMYFCAGSTRVSRGDTEAFFGQGTRLTVV.

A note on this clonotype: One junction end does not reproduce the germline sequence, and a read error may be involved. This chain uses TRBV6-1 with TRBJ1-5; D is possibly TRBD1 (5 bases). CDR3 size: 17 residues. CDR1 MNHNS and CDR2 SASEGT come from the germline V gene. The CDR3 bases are TGTGCCAGCAGAGACTACAGTGGGGGGGGAGACAATCAGCCCCATCATTTT. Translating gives CASRDYSGGGDNQPHHF.

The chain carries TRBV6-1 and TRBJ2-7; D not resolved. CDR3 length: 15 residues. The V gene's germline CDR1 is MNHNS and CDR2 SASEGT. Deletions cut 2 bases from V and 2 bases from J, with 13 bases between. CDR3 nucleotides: TGTGCCAGCAGTGAAATTGTACAGTGGGCCTACGAGCAGTACTTC. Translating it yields CASSEIVQWAYEQYF.

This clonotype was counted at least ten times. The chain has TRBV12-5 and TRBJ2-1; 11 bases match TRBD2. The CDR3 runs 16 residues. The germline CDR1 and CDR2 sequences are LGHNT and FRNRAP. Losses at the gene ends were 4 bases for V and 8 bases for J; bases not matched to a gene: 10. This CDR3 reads CASGSGTSGLRDEQFF. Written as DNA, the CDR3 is TGTGCTAGTGGTTCCGGGACTAGCGGCCTGAGGGATGAGCAGTTCTTC.

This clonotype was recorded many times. Written as DNA, the CDR3 is TGTGCCACCTCCCCTAGCGGGGAGGTCTATGAGCAGTTCTTC. Translated, it gives CATSPSGEVYEQFF. This sequence joins TRBV6-1 and TRBJ2-1, with 9 positions matching TRBD2. Per germline, CDR1 MNHNS and CDR2 SASEGT. J gave up 8 bases and V 10 bases, and 12 bases lay outside the gene matches. The CDR3 is 14 amino acids.

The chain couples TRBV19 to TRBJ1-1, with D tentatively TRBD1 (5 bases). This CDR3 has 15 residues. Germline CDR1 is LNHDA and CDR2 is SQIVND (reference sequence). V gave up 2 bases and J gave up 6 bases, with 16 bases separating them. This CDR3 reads CASSIRAQGVPEAFF. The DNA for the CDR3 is TGTGCCAGTAGTATACGAGCCCAGGGAGTCCCTGAAGCTTTCTTT.

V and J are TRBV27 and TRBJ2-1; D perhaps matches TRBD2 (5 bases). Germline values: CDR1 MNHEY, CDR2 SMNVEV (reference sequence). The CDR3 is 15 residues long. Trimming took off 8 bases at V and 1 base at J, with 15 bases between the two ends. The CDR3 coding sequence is TGTGCCAGCGAAGGGCGTGAGGGATCCTACAATGAGCAGTTCTTC. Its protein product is CASEGREGSYNEQFF.

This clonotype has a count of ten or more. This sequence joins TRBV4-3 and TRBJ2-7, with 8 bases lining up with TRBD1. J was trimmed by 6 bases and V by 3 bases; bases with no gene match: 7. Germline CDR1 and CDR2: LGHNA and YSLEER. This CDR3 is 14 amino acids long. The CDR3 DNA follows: TGCGCCAGCAGCCAGGACAGGGAATCCGCCGAGCAGTACTTC. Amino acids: CASSQDRESAEQYF.

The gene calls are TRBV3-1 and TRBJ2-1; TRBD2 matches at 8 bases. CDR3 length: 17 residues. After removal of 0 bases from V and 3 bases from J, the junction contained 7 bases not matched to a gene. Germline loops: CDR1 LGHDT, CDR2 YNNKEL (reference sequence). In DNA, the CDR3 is TGTGCCAGCAGCCAAGATTTAACTAGCGGAGACTACAATGAGCAGTTCTTC. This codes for CASSQDLTSGDYNEQFF.

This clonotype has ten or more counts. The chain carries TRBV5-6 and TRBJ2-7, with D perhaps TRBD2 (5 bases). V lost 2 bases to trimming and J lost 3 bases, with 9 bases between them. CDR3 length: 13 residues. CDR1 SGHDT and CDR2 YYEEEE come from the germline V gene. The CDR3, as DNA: TGTGCCAGCAGCTTTTCTAGCCACTACGAGCAGTACTTC. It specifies CASSFSSHYEQYF.

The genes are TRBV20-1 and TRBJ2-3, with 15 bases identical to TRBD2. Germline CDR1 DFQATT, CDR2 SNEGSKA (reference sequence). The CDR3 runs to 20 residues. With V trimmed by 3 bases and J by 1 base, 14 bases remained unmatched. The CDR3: CSASLVSGLAGGLGTDTQYF. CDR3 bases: TGCAGTGCTAGTCTCGTCTCGGGACTAGCGGGAGGTCTGGGCACAGATACGCAGTATTTT.

The CDR3 nucleotides read TGTGCCAGCAGTCTCCCTACCCGGGCAGAAGCTTTCTTT. Its protein is CASSLPTRAEAFF. The genes are TRBV28 and TRBJ1-1; D not certain. V lost 5 bases, J lost 8 bases, and 15 bases lay in between. This CDR3 has 13 amino acids. The germline CDR1 and CDR2 sequences are MDHEN and SYDVKM.

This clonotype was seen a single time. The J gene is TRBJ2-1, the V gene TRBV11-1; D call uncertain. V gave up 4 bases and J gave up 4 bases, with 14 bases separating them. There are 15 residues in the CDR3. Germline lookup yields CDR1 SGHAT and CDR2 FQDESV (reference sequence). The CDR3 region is CASSWGSGGYNEQFF. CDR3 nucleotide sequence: TGTGCCAGCAGCTGGGGATCTGGCGGATACAATGAGCAGTTCTTC.

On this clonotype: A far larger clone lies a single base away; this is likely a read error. Here the CDR3 DNA reads TGTGCCAGCAGCACCCAGAAAGGGGCGACCTACGAGCAGTACTTC. This encodes CASSTQKGATYEQYF. V usage is TRBV2 and J usage is TRBJ2-7; D possibly corresponds to TRBD1 (5 bases). This CDR3 spans 15 amino acids. V dropped 6 bases and J dropped 2 bases, with 17 bases sitting between them. Germline V CDR1 and CDR2: SNHLY, FYNNEI.

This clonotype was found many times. CDR3 in amino acids: CASSGGVADTQYF. The CDR3, as DNA: TGTGCCAGCAGTGGGGGGGTAGCAGATACGCAGTATTTT. The V gene is TRBV2, the J gene TRBJ2-3; a possible D gene is TRBD2 (6 bases). Looked up from germline, CDR1 is SNHLY and CDR2 is FYNNEI. Trimming took off 4 bases at V and 4 bases at J, with 9 bases between the two ends. The CDR3 runs 13 residues.

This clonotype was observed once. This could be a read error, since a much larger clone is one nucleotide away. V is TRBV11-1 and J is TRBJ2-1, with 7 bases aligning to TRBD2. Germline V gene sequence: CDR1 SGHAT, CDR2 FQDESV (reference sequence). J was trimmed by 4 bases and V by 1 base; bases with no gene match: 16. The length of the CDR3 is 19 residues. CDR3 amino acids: CASSLVCGALAAAYNEQFF. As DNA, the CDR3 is TGTGCCAGCAGCTTAGTGTGCGGTGCCCTAGCGGCAGCTTACAATGAGCAGTTCTTC.

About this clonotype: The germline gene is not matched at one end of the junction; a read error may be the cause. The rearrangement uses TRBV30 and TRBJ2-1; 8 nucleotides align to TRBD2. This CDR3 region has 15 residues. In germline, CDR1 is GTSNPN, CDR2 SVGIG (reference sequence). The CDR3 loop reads CAWSVREGVNNEQFF. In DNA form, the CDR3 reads TGTGCCTGGAGTGTCCGGGAGGGGGTGAACAACGAGCAGTTCTTC.

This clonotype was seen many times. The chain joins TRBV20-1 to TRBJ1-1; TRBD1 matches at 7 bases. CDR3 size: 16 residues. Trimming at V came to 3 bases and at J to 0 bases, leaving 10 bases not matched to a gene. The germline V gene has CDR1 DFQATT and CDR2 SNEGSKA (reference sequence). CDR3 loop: CSASPGQSTMNTEAFF. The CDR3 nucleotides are TGCAGTGCTAGCCCGGGACAGAGCACCATGAACACTGAAGCTTTCTTT.